The 3 T cell receptor beta chains listed next were all sequenced from one sample in a study of CD8 T cells in ankylosing spondylitis. Overall study results and limits: Typical of ankylosing spondylitis blood, it appeared, was a TCR beta motif of under 10 highly homologous variants.

No antigen has been assigned to these receptors. Each CDR3 protein gets one entry after TCRdb re-called the 5' RACE reads with MiXCR. This sample has hundreds of thousands of distinct CDR3 sequences, with roughly an eighth found just once. Sample: blood, either unsorted or a sorted T cell fraction (not recorded which). These receptors all stem from a male donor with ankylosing spondylitis.

This clonotype occurred a few times. The rearrangement links TRBV5-1 to TRBJ2-3; 7 positions agree with TRBD2. The germline CDR1 and CDR2 sequences are SGHRS and YFSETQ. The CDR3 covers 15 residues. V lost 4 bases and J lost 2; bases outside the gene matches: 7. The CDR3 coding sequence is TGCGCCAGCAGCAGATTAGCGGGCTTCACAGATACGCAGTATTTT. It specifies CASSRLAGFTDTQYF.

This clonotype was counted between two and nine times. The genes are TRBV24-1 and TRBJ2-2; 8 bases fit TRBD1. The germline V gene has CDR1 KGHDR and CDR2 SFDVKD. Trimming at V came to 1 base and at J to 3 bases, leaving 3 bases not matched to a gene. This CDR3 has 16 residues. The DNA of the CDR3 is TGTGCCACCAGTGATTTTGACAGGGGATACACCGGGGAGCTGTTTTTT. Translation: CATSDFDRGYTGELFF.

This clonotype was seen a few times. The rearrangement uses TRBV20-1 and TRBJ2-3; tentative D call: TRBD2 (5 bases). Germline V gives CDR1 DFQATT, CDR2 SNEGSKA (reference sequence). The ends were cut back, 7 bases at V and 0 bases at J, with 11 bases in the middle. The CDR3 loop spans 13 amino acids. DNA for the CDR3: TGCAGTGAAGGGAGACCAAGCACAGATACGCAGTATTTT. Its translation is CSEGRPSTDTQYF.